What follows are 2 T cell receptor beta chains derived from one specimen sequenced in a study of CD8+CD57+ T cells in acquired aplastic anemia. For CDR3 and TCR beta VDJ profiling, genomic DNA was the template used. MiXCR was run by TCRdb on the reads, yielding one entry per CDR3 protein. The repertoire consists of 170,000 or so distinct CDR3 sequences, with roughly 65% occurring once and the leading ten covering more than 40%. Patients selected for sequencing had displayed CD8+CD57+ cell expansion by flow cytometry. Material: sorted CD4+, CD8+, or CD8+CD57+ T cells (not recorded which) from PBMCs. All receptors derive from a human donor with aplastic anemia.

This chain joins TRBV20-1 and TRBJ2-3, with D maybe TRBD1 (5 bases). V lost 1 base to trimming and J lost 4 bases, with 9 bases between them. This CDR3 is 13 amino acids long. The germline V gene encodes CDR1 DFQATT and CDR2 SNEGSKA (reference sequence). The CDR3 loop is CSARVWGADTQYF. CDR3 DNA: TGCAGTGCTAGAGTTTGGGGCGCAGATACGCAGTATTTT.

This chain links TRBV9 with TRBJ1-1; D not resolved. The V end lost 2 bases, the J end lost 1 base, and 6 bases lay between the germline ends. The CDR3 is 13 amino acids. CDR1 SGDLS and CDR2 YYNGEE come from the germline V gene. The CDR3 reads CASSVQANTEAFF. The CDR3 nucleotides are TGTGCCAGCAGCGTCCAGGCGAACACTGAAGCTTTCTTT.